This TCR beta chain came from a study of blood T cells in healthy people across ages. Findings of the study overall: Reliance upon unsorted PBMCs precluded definitive naive versus antigen-experienced comparison. Both higher diversity and more naive CD4+ cells marked long-lived donors when set against aged donors.

A second PCR of 7 to 11 cycles used a sample-barcoded 5' primer and a J-beta primer mix. Unique molecular identifiers of 12 random nucleotides labeled each cDNA. TCRdb recomputed calls from the 5' RACE reads with MiXCR, one row per CDR3 protein. This table holds 1.8 million or so distinct CDR3 sequences, about two fifths found once. Donation came from healthy Caucasian individuals in Russia who were aged about 6 to 90. This clonotype appeared a few times. The antigen is unknown. The sequencing input was blood. The receptor was isolated from a human donor in good health.

The CDR3 is CSARPLAASNLYEQYF. For the CDR3, the DNA is TGCAGTGCTAGACCTTTGGCAGCTTCTAACCTATACGAGCAGTACTTC. V and J are TRBV20-1 and TRBJ2-5; D gene uncertain. With the DNA end fitting TRBJ2-7 better, the J assignment may be wrong. The CDR3 has 16 residues. Per the germline V gene, CDR1 is DFQATT and CDR2 is SNEGSKA (reference sequence).